These 31 T cell receptor beta chains originate from one sample sequenced in a study of blood T cells in healthy people across ages. Then a second PCR, running about 7 to 11 cycles, was carried out with a sample-barcoded 5' primer and a J-beta primer mix. From the 5' RACE reads, TCRdb called clonotypes with MiXCR, one entry per CDR3 protein. Of 650,000 to 700,000 distinct CDR3 sequences in the sample, more than 45% were seen once. Specimen: blood. Receptor source: a woman older than 75 in good health.

V usage is TRBV3-1 and J usage is TRBJ2-5; D gene uncertain. Trimming cost V 1 base and J 11 bases, with 20 bases left between them. The germline V gene has CDR1 LGHDT and CDR2 YNNKEL (reference sequence). This CDR3 spans 15 amino acids. CDR3 nucleotide sequence: TGTGCCAGCAGCCAAGTATCCTCTTTCGACAATGAGCAGTACTTC. This translates into CASSQVSSFDNEQYF.

Worth noting for this clonotype: The junction and the germline gene differ at one end; a read error may be behind it. V usage is TRBV7-3 and J usage is TRBJ2-2; 10 bases match TRBD2. The V gene's germline CDR1 is SGHTA and CDR2 FQGTGA. The CDR3 length is 16 residues. The CDR3 here is CVSSLLAGRNTGELFF. Here the CDR3 DNA reads TGTGTCAGCAGCTTACTAGCGGGACGAAACACCGGGGAGCTGTTTTTT.

This clonotype came up once. Just one base apart from a much larger clone, this may be a read error. The CDR3 loop reads CASRRLVGPTDTQYF. The CDR3 DNA is TGTGCCAGCAGGCGGCTAGTGGGGCCCACAGATACGCAGTATTTT. V gene TRBV28 combines with J gene TRBJ2-3, with D perhaps TRBD1 (5 bases). CDR1 MDHEN and CDR2 SYDVKM come from the germline V gene. The CDR3 is 15 amino acids. With 6 bases removed from V and 2 bases from J, the gap between germline ends came to 15 bases.

As regards this clonotype: One end of the junction varies from germline; a read error may be responsible. This sequence joins TRBV3-1 and TRBJ2-5; 12 positions match TRBD2. There are 16 residues in the CDR3. Germline V gene data show CDR1 as LGHDT and CDR2 as YNNKEL (reference sequence). The CDR3 region has the DNA TGTGCCTGCAGCCAAATGAGGACTAGCGGGGAAGAGACCCAGTACTTC. This encodes CACSQMRTSGEETQYF.

Concerning this clonotype itself: A much larger clone lies one base from this, so it may be a read error. This sequence joins TRBV3-1 and TRBJ2-7; a possible D gene is TRBD2 (6 bases). Per the germline V gene, CDR1 is LGHDT and CDR2 is YNNKEL (reference sequence). The CDR3 consists of 17 residues. V dropped 4 bases and J dropped 7 bases, with 26 bases sitting between them. DNA of the CDR3: TGTGCCAGCAGCCGCTCCCCAGCGGGTACTTCCTACAATGAGCAGTACTTC. Translation: CASSRSPAGTSYNEQYF.

This clonotype was observed a handful of times. The gene calls are TRBV18 and TRBJ1-1, with D tentatively TRBD1 (5 bases). Trimming took off 6 bases at V and 0 bases at J, with 14 bases between the two ends. The germline gives CDR1 KGHSH, CDR2 LQKENI. This CDR3 has 15 residues. Written as DNA, the CDR3 is TGTGCCAGCTCTCCCAGGGCGGGGGTGAACACTGAAGCTTTCTTT. It is translated as CASSPRAGVNTEAFF.

For this clonotype: This may be a read error, as it is one base from a much larger clone. This chain links TRBV20-1 with TRBJ2-7; D is perhaps TRBD1 (6 bases). Germline V gene data show CDR1 as DFQATT and CDR2 as SNEGSKA (reference sequence). CDR3 length equals 13 residues. DNA for the CDR3: TGCGGCCCTCCACAGGGCTGGGTCAATGAGCAGTACTTC. This translates into CGPPQGWVNEQYF.

This clonotype came up a few times. The chain is built from TRBV13 and TRBJ2-2; 13 bases are a match to TRBD2. The CDR3 is 16 residues long. V lost 4 bases, J lost 7 bases, and 6 bases stayed unmatched. The V gene's germline CDR1 is PRHDT and CDR2 FYEKMQ (reference sequence). For the CDR3, the DNA is TGTGCCAGCAGCTCACTAGCGGGAGGGCCTGTCGGGGAGCTGTTTTTT. This translates into CASSSLAGGPVGELFF. Looking up the rest from reference TRBV13 and TRBJ2-2 gives the full variable domain: AAGVIQSPRHLIKEKRETATLKCYPIPRHDTVYWYQQGPGQDPQFLISFYEKMQSDKGSIPDRFSAQQFSDYHSELNMSSLELGDSALYFCASSSLAGGPVGELFFGEGSRLTVL.

This clonotype occurred a few times. The CDR3 sequence is CASKASGRGEQFF. The CDR3 DNA follows: TGTGCCAGCAAGGCTAGCGGGAGGGGGGAGCAGTTCTTC. This rearrangement joins TRBV2 to TRBJ2-1, with TRBD2 identical over 12 bases. V lost 7 bases, J lost 10 bases, and 5 bases stayed unmatched. The CDR3 covers 13 residues. Germline-derived CDR1 and CDR2 are SNHLY and FYNNEI.

A remark on this clonotype: A much larger clone differs by one base, so this may be a read error. V gene TRBV6-4 combines with J gene TRBJ2-5; the D is unclear. The CDR3 spans 13 residues. Trimming took 6 bases from V and 0 from J, leaving 8 bases between them. CDR1 and CDR2 from the germline V gene are MRHNA and SNTAGT. The CDR3 nucleotides read TGTGCCAGCAGCGCAGAGTACCAAGAGACCCAGTACTTC. This gives the protein CASSAEYQETQYF.

Concerning this clonotype: A much larger clone differs by one base, so this may be a read error. The V call is TRBV13, the J call TRBJ1-2; D may be TRBD1 (6 bases). Germline CDR1 is PRHDT and CDR2 is FYEKMQ (reference sequence). The CDR3 has 14 residues. CDR3 sequence reads: CASNLEEQGDGYTF. In DNA, the CDR3 is TGTGCCAGCAACTTAGAAGAACAGGGCGATGGCTACACCTTC.

This clonotype was seen at least ten times. This chain joins TRBV5-1 and TRBJ1-2; a weak D match, TRBD1 (6 bases). V shed 9 bases and J shed 7 bases, with 19 bases lying between them. Germline V lookup: CDR1 SGHRS, CDR2 YFSETQ. The CDR3 runs to 13 residues. CDR3 in amino acids: CATARGDSGGYTF. The CDR3 region has the DNA TGCGCCACCGCGAGGGGGGATTCTGGTGGCTACACCTTC.

In the case of this clonotype: A much larger clone differs by one base, so this may be a read error. The genes are TRBV10-3 and TRBJ2-3, with TRBD1 matching over 7 bases. From germline, CDR1 is ENHRY and CDR2 SYGVKD. The CDR3 contains 15 residues. CDR3 DNA sequence: TGTGTCATCAGTGAACAGGGGCCGGGGAAAGATACGCAGTATTTT. It codes for CVISEQGPGKDTQYF.

This chain links TRBV7-9 with TRBJ2-3; 8 nucleotides align to TRBD1. J gave up 4 bases and V 6 bases, and 6 bases lay outside the gene matches. Germline assignment: CDR1 SEHNR and CDR2 FQNEAQ (reference sequence). The CDR3 contains 14 residues. The CDR3 protein is CASSQDRVADTQYF. CDR3 DNA: TGTGCCAGCAGTCAGGACAGGGTGGCAGATACGCAGTATTTT. The entire variable domain, with the rest obtained from reference TRBV7-9 and TRBJ2-3, is as follows: DTGVSQNPRHKITKRGQNVTFRCDPISEHNRLYWYRQTLGQGPEFLTYFQNEAQLEKSRLLSDRFSAERPKGSFSTLEIQRTEQGDSAMYLCASSQDRVADTQYFGPGTRLTVL.

This chain links TRBV6-1 with TRBJ2-1, with D hard to call. V lost 6 bases, J lost 5 bases, and 14 bases lay in between. The CDR3 length is 14 residues. The germline V gene encodes CDR1 MNHNS and CDR2 SASEGT. The CDR3 sequence: CASRVIDLHNEQFF. The CDR3 DNA follows: TGTGCCAGCAGGGTAATAGATTTGCACAATGAGCAGTTCTTC.

The chain recombines TRBV18 with TRBJ1-6; 7 positions match TRBD1. Germline loops: CDR1 KGHSH, CDR2 LQKENI. The CDR3 loop spans 15 amino acids. The V segment lost 3 bases and the J segment 9 bases; nucleotides outside the gene matches: 8. CDR3 region: CASSPTDRAGSPLHF. In DNA form, the CDR3 reads TGTGCCAGCTCACCCACCGACAGGGCAGGTTCACCCCTCCACTTT.

J is TRBJ1-2 and V is TRBV29-1, with 9 positions matching TRBD1. V shed 3 bases, J shed 5 bases, and the junction held 10 bases outside the gene matches. This CDR3 spans 15 amino acids. Germline-derived CDR1 and CDR2 are SQVTM and ANQGSEA. The CDR3 DNA reads TGCAGCGTTGAGGGGCCACAGGGGGCCTCGTATGGCTACACCTTC. The encoded protein is CSVEGPQGASYGYTF.

J is TRBJ2-3 and V is TRBV4-1, with 8 bases matching TRBD1. This CDR3 is built from 17 residues. The J segment lost 2 bases and the V segment lost 3 bases, leaving 10 bases of the junction unmatched. Germline-derived CDR1 and CDR2 are MGHRA and YSYEKL. The CDR3 bases are TGCGCCAGCAGCCACCGGACAGGGAAAGTAATCACAGATACGCAGTATTTT. It codes for CASSHRTGKVITDTQYF.

V gene TRBV20-1 combines with J gene TRBJ2-7; 12 bases are shared with TRBD2. The better agreement between TRBJ2-4 and the DNA end casts doubt on the J call. The CDR3 consists of 14 residues. CDR1 is DFQATT and CDR2 is SNEGSKA in the germline V gene (reference sequence). CDR3 DNA sequence: TGCAGTGCTAGAGATCAACTAGCGGGGGGCATTCAGTACTTC. Protein: CSARDQLAGGIQYF.

This clonotype occurred many times. The chain employs TRBV6-5 and TRBJ2-1; 9 nucleotides line up with TRBD1. The CDR3 consists of 14 residues. Germline V CDR1 and CDR2: MNHEY, SVGAGI. Trimming at V came to 6 bases and at J to 7 bases, leaving 7 bases not matched to a gene. The chain's CDR3 is CASRAGTGRNEQFF. The CDR3 nucleotides are TGTGCCAGCAGGGCCGGGACAGGGAGGAATGAGCAGTTCTTC.

Of note for this clonotype: This clone may be a read error of a much larger clone one base away. The CDR3 spells CASRGDPRAQYF. In DNA, the CDR3 is TGTGCCAGCAGGGGGGACCCCAGGGCGCAGTATTTT. The rearrangement uses TRBV28 and TRBJ2-3, with D possibly called TRBD1 or TRBD2 (5 bases each). This CDR3 contains 12 residues. Germline V gives CDR1 MDHEN, CDR2 SYDVKM. With 6 bases removed from V and 10 bases from J, the gap between germline ends came to 14 bases.

Of note for this clonotype: Given a much more abundant clone one base away, this may be a read error. This chain connects TRBV12-3 or TRBV12-4 to TRBJ2-3, with D possibly TRBD1 on 5 matching bases. V was clipped by 8 bases and J by 6 bases, with 9 bases between them. This CDR3 comprises 11 residues. CDR3 residues: CASGALDTQYF. The CDR3 region has the DNA TGTGCCAGCGGGGCTTTGGATACGCAGTATTTT.

This chain connects TRBV28 to TRBJ2-7; the D is unclear. This CDR3 has 19 residues. V lost 5 bases, J lost 0 bases, and 26 bases lay in between. CDR1 is MDHEN, CDR2 SYDVKM, per germline. The CDR3 bases are TGTGCCAGCAGTGTAACCTTAAGCCTGTTTAGACCAAGCTCCTACGAGCAGTACTTC. Encoded protein: CASSVTLSLFRPSSYEQYF.

Ten or more counts support this clonotype. This chain uses TRBV11-2 with TRBJ2-3; 12 bases line up with TRBD2. This CDR3 has 17 residues. Looked up from germline, CDR1 is SGHAT and CDR2 is FQNNGV. J was trimmed by 5 bases and V by 6 bases; bases with no gene match: 12. The CDR3: CASRTDGTSGPRDTQYF. The CDR3 bases are TGTGCCAGCAGAACCGACGGGACTAGCGGGCCCCGAGATACGCAGTATTTT.

The CDR3: CSVEEGIGTGCGYTF. DNA of the CDR3: TGCAGCGTTGAAGAGGGGATAGGGACGGGCTGTGGCTACACCTTC. The chain carries TRBV29-1 and TRBJ1-2, with D possibly being TRBD1 (5 bases). CDR3 size: 15 residues. Per the germline V gene, CDR1 is SQVTM and CDR2 is ANQGSEA. The V and J ends lost 0 bases and 7 bases respectively, with 18 bases between them.

At least ten counts were recorded for this clonotype. V usage is TRBV12-3 or TRBV12-4 and J usage is TRBJ2-5; 7 bases are a match to TRBD2. V trimming: 3 bases; J trimming: 1 base; junction bases outside the gene matches: 2. The CDR3 runs to 14 residues. In DNA, the CDR3 is TGTGCCAGCAGTTTTAGACTAGCCCAAGAGACCCAGTACTTC. Protein sequence: CASSFRLAQETQYF.

The chain carries TRBV6-1 and TRBJ1-4; TRBD1 agrees at 10 bases. The CDR3 length is 15 residues. The trim removed 0 bases at V and 7 bases at J, leaving 2 bases unmatched. Germline values: CDR1 MNHNS, CDR2 SASEGT. The CDR3 protein is CASSEAWTGGEKLFF. In DNA, the CDR3 is TGTGCCAGCAGTGAAGCGTGGACAGGGGGTGAAAAACTGTTTTTT.

The rearrangement joins TRBV6-5 to TRBJ2-1, with D perhaps TRBD1 (5 bases). V was trimmed by 6 bases and J by 0 bases, leaving 12 bases between them. CDR1 and CDR2 (germline): MNHEY, SVGAGI. The CDR3 spans 15 residues. The CDR3 is CASRMDTSSYNEQFF. The CDR3 DNA reads as TGTGCCAGCAGGATGGACACGAGCTCCTACAATGAGCAGTTCTTC.

The V and J genes are TRBV12-3 or TRBV12-4 and TRBJ2-1; TRBD1 is a possible D gene (6 bases). The CDR3 is 16 residues long. V lost 3 bases and J 2 bases, leaving 14 bases between the germline ends. The CDR3 DNA reads TGTGCCAGCAGTTTTGGGGGCGGTCCAACCTACAATGAGCAGTTCTTC. Residues: CASSFGGGPTYNEQFF.

The sample holds a few counts of this clonotype. A much larger clonotype is one base distant, so this may be a read error. The chain uses TRBV5-1 and TRBJ2-1, with TRBD1 matching 8 bases. The J call may be faulty, since TRBJ2-7 better matches the DNA end. The CDR3 sequence is 13 residues long. Germline values: CDR1 SGHRS, CDR2 YFSETQ. Here the CDR3 reads CASRRDRYNEQYF. Written as DNA, the CDR3 is TGCGCCAGCAGACGGGACAGGTACAATGAGCAGTACTTC.

V is TRBV5-1 and J is TRBJ2-5; D might be TRBD1 (5 bases). From germline, CDR1 is SGHRS and CDR2 YFSETQ. CDR3 size: 15 residues. V lost 4 bases to trimming and J lost 0 bases, with 13 bases between them. DNA of the CDR3: TGCGCCAGCAGCAAGGGGAACGGTAACCAAGAGACCCAGTACTTC. This translates into CASSKGNGNQETQYF.